This T cell receptor beta chain was found in a study of low-dose radiotherapy and immunotherapy resistance in tumors. Study-level information: With 1 Gy per fraction every two weeks, Cohort 2 accumulated 13 Gy across 26 weeks. Oral aspirin at 300 mg was taken daily by patients for four cycles, beginning on cycle 1 day 1.

Time point defined: before trial treatment. The treatment that donors received included nivolumab, ipilimumab, aspirin, low-dose cyclophosphamide and low-dose radiotherapy. Eligible patients bore advanced solid tumors devoid of tumor-infiltrating lymphocytes. There are many counts of this clonotype. Both TCRalpha and TCRbeta chains were reverse transcribed with V-gene-specific primers. PCR amplification of the TCRs was performed with Phusion for 15 to 25 PCR cycles, and it relied on a constant-region primer together with a V-primer adapter. TCRdb fed the reads into MiXCR, producing one record per CDR3 protein. The top ten clones hold less than 3.5% of a sample with 70,000 to 90,000 distinct CDR3 sequences, about a sixth of them seen once. The CDR3 is 15 residues long. CDR1 is GTSNPN, CDR2 SVGIG, per germline (reference sequence). The V and J ends lost 0 bases and 0 bases respectively, with 6 bases between them.

The specimen was PBMCs, collected before treatment. V gene TRBV30 combines with J gene TRBJ2-6; no firm D call. This clonotype was sampled from a male donor with prostate cancer. CDR3 coding DNA: TGTGCCTGGAGTGTCGGCGGCTCTGGGGCCAACGTCCTGACTTTC. Amino acid sequence: CAWSVGGSGANVLTF.